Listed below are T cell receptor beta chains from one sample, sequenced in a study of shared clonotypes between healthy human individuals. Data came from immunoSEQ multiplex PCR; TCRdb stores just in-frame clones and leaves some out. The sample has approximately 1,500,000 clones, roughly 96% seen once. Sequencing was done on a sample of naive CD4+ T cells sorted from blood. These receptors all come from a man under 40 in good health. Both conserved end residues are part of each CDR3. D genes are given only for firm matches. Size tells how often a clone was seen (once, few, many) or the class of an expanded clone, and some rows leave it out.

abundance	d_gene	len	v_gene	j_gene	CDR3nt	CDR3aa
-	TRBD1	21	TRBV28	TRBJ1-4	TGTGCCAGCACCTATGGCTTTTCGGGACAGGGTGAAGCGGCAACTAATGAAAAACTGTTTTTT	CASTYGFSGQGEAATNEKLFF
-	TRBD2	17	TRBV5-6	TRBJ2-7	TGTGCCAGCAGCTTGGTTGGTAGGGGGACTAGCTTCTACGAGCAGTACTTC	CASSLVGRGTSFYEQYF
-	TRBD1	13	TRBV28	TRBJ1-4	TGTGCCAGCAGCCCGGGACAGGGGGGAAAACTGTTTTTT	CASSPGQGGKLFF
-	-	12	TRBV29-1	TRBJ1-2	TGCAGCGTTGCAGTCAGTAACTATGGCTACACCTTC	CSVAVSNYGYTF
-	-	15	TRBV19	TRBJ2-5	TGTGCCAGTAGCACACTACCGCAAGGGGCTGAGACCCAGTACTTC	CASSTLPQGAETQYF
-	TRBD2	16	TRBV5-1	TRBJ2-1	TGCGCCAGCAGTGTACTAGCGGGTCCGTCCTACAATGAGCAGTTCTTC	CASSVLAGPSYNEQFF
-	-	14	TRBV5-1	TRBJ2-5	TGCGCCAGCAGCTCCGTGAGTTCCCAAGAGACCCAGTACTTC	CASSSVSSQETQYF
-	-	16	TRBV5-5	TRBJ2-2	TGTGCCAGCAGCTTTACTTCTCAACCCAGCGGCGGGGAGCTGTTTTTT	CASSFTSQPSGGELFF
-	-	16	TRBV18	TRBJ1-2	TGTGCCAGCTCACCCATCGGGGGATCGTCGTGGGATGGCTACACCTTC	CASSPIGGSSWDGYTF
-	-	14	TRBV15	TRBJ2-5	TGTGCCACCAGCATCCGGACACGGGCAGAGACCCAGTACTTC	CATSIRTRAETQYF
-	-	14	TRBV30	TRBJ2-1	TGTGCCTGGAATCGAGCGGTAAGGTTGAATGAGCAGTTCTTC	CAWNRAVRLNEQFF
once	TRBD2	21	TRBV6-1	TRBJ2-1	TGTGCCAGCAGTGAAGCGCGGTGGTCTAGCGGGAGGGCGAGCTCCTACAATGAGCAGTTCTTC	CASSEARWSSGRASSYNEQFF
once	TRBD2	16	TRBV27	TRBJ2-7	TGTGCCAGCAGCCCCAAACTACTAGCGGGAGGTCACGAGCAGTACTTC	CASSPKLLAGGHEQYF
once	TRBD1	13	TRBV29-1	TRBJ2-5	TGCAGCGTTGAGGGACAGAAGCAAGAGACCCAGTACTTC	CSVEGQKQETQYF
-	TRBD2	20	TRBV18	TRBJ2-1	TGTGCCAGCTCACCTCTCAAGACTAGCGGGAGGTCTCGGTCCTACAATGAGCAGTTCTTC	CASSPLKTSGRSRSYNEQFF
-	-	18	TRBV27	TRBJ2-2	TGTGCCAGCAGTTTTCTTCTGATCGGGACGGTGATCACCGGGGAGCTGTTTTTT	CASSFLLIGTVITGELFF
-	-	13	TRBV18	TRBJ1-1	TGTGCCAGCTCACTAAAAACGGCGTCTGAAGCTTTCTTT	CASSLKTASEAFF
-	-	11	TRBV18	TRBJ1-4	TGTGCCAGCTCACCAGCTGAAAAACTGTTTTTT	CASSPAEKLFF
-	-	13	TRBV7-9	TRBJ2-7	TGTGCCAGCAGCGCGGGACTGCTAGGGGAGCAGTACTTC	CASSAGLLGEQYF
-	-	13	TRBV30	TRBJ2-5	TGTGCCTGGAGTAAGAGGAACCTCGAGACCCAGTACTTC	CAWSKRNLETQYF
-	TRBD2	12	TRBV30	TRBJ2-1	TGTGCCTTCGCGGGGGACTACAATGAGCAGTTCTTC	CAFAGDYNEQFF
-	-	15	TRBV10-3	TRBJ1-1	TGTGCCAACAGTCTTAAAGGGGGGTTGAACACTGAAGCTTTCTTT	CANSLKGGLNTEAFF
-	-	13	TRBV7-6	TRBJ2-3	TGTGCCAGCAGCTTAGCGCGAACAGATACGCAGTATTTT	CASSLARTDTQYF
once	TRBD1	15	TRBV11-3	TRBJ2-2	TGTGCCAGCAGTCCCGGGGACAGAATAACCGGGGAGCTGTTTTTT	CASSPGDRITGELFF
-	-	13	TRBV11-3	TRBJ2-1	TGTGCCAGCAGCTCGCCGACTGTTGGAGAGCAGTTCTTC	CASSSPTVGEQFF
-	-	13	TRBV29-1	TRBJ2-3	TGCAGCGTTGAGGGGCAGGGGACAGATACGCAGTATTTT	CSVEGQGTDTQYF
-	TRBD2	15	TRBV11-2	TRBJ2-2	TGTGCCAGCAGCTCTGGACTAGCCGGGACCGGGGAGCTGTTTTTT	CASSSGLAGTGELFF
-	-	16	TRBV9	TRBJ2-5	TGTGCCAGCAGCGTAGGGTGGGCCAGGGGACAAGAGACCCAGTACTTC	CASSVGWARGQETQYF
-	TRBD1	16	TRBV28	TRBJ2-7	TGTGCCAGCAGCAGACAAGGACAGGAAGGAAGATACGAGCAGTACTTC	CASSRQGQEGRYEQYF
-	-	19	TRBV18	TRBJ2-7	TGTGCCAGCTCACCCGAAGTCATCGTGGGGCTAGCAGAACCTTACGAGCAGTACTTC	CASSPEVIVGLAEPYEQYF
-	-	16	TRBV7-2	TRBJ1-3	TGTGCCAGCAGCTTAACGCAGGGGAGCTCTGGAAACACCATATATTTT	CASSLTQGSSGNTIYF
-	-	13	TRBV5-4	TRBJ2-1	TGTGCCAGCAGCTCCGACCGGACAGTAGGGCAGTTCTTC	CASSSDRTVGQFF
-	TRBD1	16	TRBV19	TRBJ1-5	TGTGCCAGTAGTATCTCTGGGACAGGCCTTAATCAGCCCCAGCATTTT	CASSISGTGLNQPQHF
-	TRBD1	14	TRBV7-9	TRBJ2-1	TGTGCCAGCAGCATACGACAGGGTTACAATGAGCAGTTCTTC	CASSIRQGYNEQFF
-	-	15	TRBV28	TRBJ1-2	TGTGCCAGCAGCACCGGTGGCAGCCCCTACTATGGCTACACCTTC	CASSTGGSPYYGYTF
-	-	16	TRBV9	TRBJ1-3	TGTGCCAGCAGCGTAGAGGACTCAATCTCTGGAAACACCATATATTTT	CASSVEDSISGNTIYF
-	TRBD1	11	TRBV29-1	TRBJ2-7	TGCAGCGCGCGACAGGGGTACGAGCAGTACTTC	CSARQGYEQYF
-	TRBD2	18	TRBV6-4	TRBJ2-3	TGTGCCAGCAGTTTTCCTCGGACTAGCGGGAGCATGACAGATACGCAGTATTTT	CASSFPRTSGSMTDTQYF
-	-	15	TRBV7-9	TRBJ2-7	TGTGCCAGCAGCTCACGGCAAGTTGTTGCCTACGAGCAGTACTTC	CASSSRQVVAYEQYF
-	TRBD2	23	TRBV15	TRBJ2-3	TGTGCCACCAGCAGATCCCCCCCTACCGGGAGGGCCGAGGTGTTTAGGCACACAGATACGCAGTATTTT	CATSRSPPTGRAEVFRHTDTQYF
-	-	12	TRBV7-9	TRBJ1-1	TGTGCCAGCAGCAGGGGTTTGGCTGAAGCTTTCTTT	CASSRGLAEAFF
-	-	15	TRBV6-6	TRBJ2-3	TGTGCCAGCACCTCGTCGGGTCCCCGCACAGATACGCAGTATTTT	CASTSSGPRTDTQYF
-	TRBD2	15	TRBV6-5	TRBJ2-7	TGTGCCAGCAGAATGACTAGCGGGAGCCCGGGGGAGCAGTACTTC	CASRMTSGSPGEQYF
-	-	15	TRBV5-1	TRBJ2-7	TGCGCCAGCAGCTTGTTGTCAGGGGCTGCCTACGAGCAGTACTTC	CASSLLSGAAYEQYF
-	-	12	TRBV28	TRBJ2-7	TGTGCCAGCAGTTTAAGCAGGGGCGAGCAGTACTTC	CASSLSRGEQYF
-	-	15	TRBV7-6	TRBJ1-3	TGTGCCAGCAGCTTGCAGGCAAGCTCTGGAAACACCATATATTTT	CASSLQASSGNTIYF
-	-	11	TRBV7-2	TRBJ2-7	TGTGCCAGCAGCTCATCCCACGAGCAGTACTTC	CASSSSHEQYF
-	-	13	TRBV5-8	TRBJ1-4	TGTGCCAGCAGCTCACGACACGAACGGAAACTGTTTTTT	CASSSRHERKLFF
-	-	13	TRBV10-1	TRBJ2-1	TGCGCCAGCAGTGGACAGGTTTACAATGAGCAGTTCTTC	CASSGQVYNEQFF
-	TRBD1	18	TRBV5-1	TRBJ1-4	TGCGCCAGCAGCTTGGCCACAACAGGGGGAGTACTTAATGAAAAACTGTTTTTT	CASSLATTGGVLNEKLFF
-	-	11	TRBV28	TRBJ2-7	TGTGCCAGCAGTTTTCGGACCGAGCAGTACTTC	CASSFRTEQYF
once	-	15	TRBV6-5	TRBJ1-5	TGTGCCAGCAGGCGGTGGGGTCAGGGAAATCAGCCCCAGCATTTT	CASRRWGQGNQPQHF
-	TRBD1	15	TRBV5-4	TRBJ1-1	TGTGCCAGCAGCACGTCCGGGACAGGGGGCACTGAAGCTTTCTTT	CASSTSGTGGTEAFF
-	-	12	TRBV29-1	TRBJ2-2	TGCAGCGTTTCTCGATACACCGGGGAGCTGTTTTTT	CSVSRYTGELFF
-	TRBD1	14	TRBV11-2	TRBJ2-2	TGTGCCAGCAGCCCTTGGACAGGGGGCGGGGAGCTGTTTTTT	CASSPWTGGGELFF
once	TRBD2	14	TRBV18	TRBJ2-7	TGTGCCAGCTCATCACTAGCGGGAGAGGGGGAGCAGTACTTC	CASSSLAGEGEQYF
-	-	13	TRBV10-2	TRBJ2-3	TGCGCCAGCAGAATCAGGGAGAGAGATACGCAGTATTTT	CASRIRERDTQYF